This passage covers 30 T cell receptor beta chains from one sample sequenced in a study of T cells in Graves' hyperthyroidism and ophthalmopathy. RNA transcripts served as the template for amplifying TCR beta CDR3 regions. Primed by the HTBI set, a first-round RT-PCR was run on the TCR CDR3. Each CDR3 protein is one row after TCRdb ran MiXCR on the multiplex PCR reads. The sample includes 400,000 to 500,000 distinct CDR3 sequences, roughly 15% of them seen just once. Sequenced material: blood. The receptors were gathered from a man between 18 and 29 years old with Graves' ophthalmopathy.

This clonotype was seen repeatedly, ten times or more. This sequence joins TRBV15 and TRBJ2-5; tentative D call: TRBD1 (6 bases). Deletions cut 5 bases from V and 5 bases from J, with 9 bases between. Looked up from germline, CDR1 is LNHNV and CDR2 is YYDKDF (reference sequence). The CDR3 has 12 residues. The CDR3 sequence is CATSRRGETQYF. The CDR3 DNA reads TGTGCCACCAGCCGCAGGGGTGAGACCCAGTACTTC.

Many counts were recorded for this clonotype. This CDR3 reads CASSLRPLAGDEQYF. In DNA, the CDR3 is TGTGCCAGCAGCTTACGTCCACTAGCGGGAGACGAGCAGTACTTC. The chain couples TRBV7-9 to TRBJ2-7, with TRBD2 identical over 11 bases. The V and J ends lost 2 bases and 5 bases, in that order; junction bases with no gene match: 5. In germline, CDR1 is SEHNR, CDR2 FQNEAQ (reference sequence). CDR3 length equals 15 residues.

This clonotype was recorded at least ten times. The rearrangement uses TRBV11-2 and TRBJ1-1; D perhaps matches TRBD1 (6 bases). CDR3 length equals 14 residues. From germline, CDR1 is SGHAT and CDR2 FQNNGV. Trimming cost V 5 bases and J 1 base, with 11 bases left between them. CDR3 loop: CASSITGKNTEAFF. The CDR3 coding sequence is TGTGCCAGCAGCATTACAGGGAAGAACACTGAAGCTTTCTTT.

Many counts were recorded for this clonotype. The V and J genes are TRBV5-1 and TRBJ2-3, with D tentatively TRBD1 or TRBD2 (5 bases each). Germline lookup yields CDR1 SGHRS and CDR2 YFSETQ. The CDR3 spans 16 residues. V was pared by 5 bases and J by 2 bases, with 18 bases between. The CDR3 bases are TGCGCCAGCAGTTCTCTCGGGGCAGGATACACAGATACGCAGTATTTT. It yields the protein CASSSLGAGYTDTQYF. The full variable domain, with the rest looked up from reference TRBV5-1 and TRBJ2-3, is KAGVTQTPRYLIKTRGQQVTLSCSPISGHRSVSWYQQTPGQGLQFLFEYFSETQRNKGNFPGRFSGRQFSNSRSEMNVSTLELGDSALYLCASSSLGAGYTDTQYFGPGTRLTVL.

This clonotype was found a few times. V is TRBV10-2 and J is TRBJ2-3; D may be TRBD1 or TRBD2 (5 bases each). Germline V gives CDR1 WSHSY, CDR2 SAAADI. This CDR3 has 13 amino acids. The V end was cut by 8 bases, the J end by 4 bases, with 13 bases between. For the CDR3, the DNA is TGCGCCAGCCGGCCGAGGGGTGCAGATACGCAGTATTTT. Amino acid sequence: CASRPRGADTQYF.

The chain couples TRBV19 to TRBJ2-7; D is uncertain. V lost 8 bases to trimming and J lost 4 bases, with 9 bases between them. The CDR3 covers 11 residues. In germline, CDR1 is LNHDA, CDR2 SQIVND (reference sequence). This CDR3 is CASRDRYEQYF. The CDR3 DNA reads TGTGCCAGTCGAGACCGTTACGAGCAGTACTTC.

This clonotype was recorded at least ten times. The chain combines TRBV29-1 with TRBJ2-3; maybe TRBD1 (5 bases). The CDR3 spans 13 residues. Germline V gene lookup returns CDR1 SQVTM and CDR2 ANQGSEA. V was trimmed by 3 bases and J by 2 bases, leaving 9 bases between them. The CDR3 is CSVDKGFTDTQYF. CDR3 DNA sequence: TGCAGCGTTGATAAGGGGTTCACAGATACGCAGTATTTT.

V gene TRBV12-3 or TRBV12-4 combines with J gene TRBJ2-3; 10 nucleotides agree with TRBD2. The CDR3 spans 17 residues. V trimming: 1 base; J trimming: 1 base; junction bases outside the gene matches: 5. This CDR3 is CASSLVPGLAGTDTQYF. The CDR3 bases are TGTGCCAGCAGTTTAGTCCCCGGACTAGCGGGCACAGATACGCAGTATTTT.

The sample holds many counts of this clonotype. The chain uses TRBV5-1 and TRBJ2-4, with a weak D call TRBD2 (6 bases). The V and J ends lost 4 bases and 3 bases respectively, with 8 bases between them. CDR3 length: 13 residues. Germline-derived CDR1 and CDR2 are SGHRS and YFSETQ. In nucleotides, the CDR3 is TGCGCCAGCAGCAGGGGAGGCAAAAACATTCAGTACTTC. Translating it yields CASSRGGKNIQYF.

At least ten counts were recorded for this clonotype. As DNA, the CDR3 is TGTGCCAGCTCACCAGAAAATAATTCACCCCTCCACTTT. Its protein is CASSPENNSPLHF. The rearrangement joins TRBV18 to TRBJ1-6; D call uncertain. The ends were cut back, 2 bases at V and 5 bases at J, with 4 bases in the middle. There are 13 residues in the CDR3. In germline, CDR1 is KGHSH, CDR2 LQKENI.

This clonotype was seen many times. The chain combines TRBV2 with TRBJ2-1; D may be TRBD1 or TRBD2 (5 bases each). V shed 6 bases and J shed 0 bases, with 12 bases lying between them. CDR1 SNHLY and CDR2 FYNNEI come from the germline V gene. The CDR3 consists of 15 residues. The chain's CDR3 is CASRTGTLSYNEQFF. Written as DNA, the CDR3 is TGTGCCAGCAGGACGGGGACGCTCTCCTACAATGAGCAGTTCTTC.

This clonotype was seen just once. This chain uses TRBV19 with TRBJ2-1, with a possible D match to TRBD2 (5 bases). Trimming took 6 bases from V and 1 from J, leaving 10 bases between them. CDR1 is LNHDA, CDR2 SQIVND, per germline (reference sequence). The CDR3 covers 14 residues. In DNA form, the CDR3 reads TGTGCCAGTAGCCATACGGGGTCCTACAATGAGCAGTTCTTC. This translates into CASSHTGSYNEQFF.

This clonotype turned up a few times. This chain joins TRBV12-3 or TRBV12-4 and TRBJ2-2; 8 bases match TRBD1. CDR3 length: 15 amino acids. The ends lost 6 bases at V and 0 bases at J; junction bases unmatched: 3. In nucleotides, the CDR3 is TGTGCCAGCAGCAGACAGGGGTCGAACACCGGGGAGCTGTTTTTT. It encodes CASSRQGSNTGELFF.

J is TRBJ1-5 and V is TRBV4-1; 8 bases line up with TRBD1. Trimming cost V 0 bases and J 7 bases; bases outside gene matches: 8. The CDR3 runs 16 residues. Germline loops: CDR1 MGHRA, CDR2 YSYEKL. The chain's CDR3 is CASSQDPRGHGQPQHF. Written as DNA, the CDR3 is TGCGCCAGCAGCCAAGATCCCAGGGGGCATGGGCAGCCCCAGCATTTT.

The table lists this clonotype with many counts. The chain combines TRBV7-2 with TRBJ1-1; weak D call: TRBD1 (5 bases). With 10 bases removed from V and 8 bases from J, the gap between germline ends came to 14 bases. The CDR3 totals 11 residues. The germline V gene has CDR1 SGHTA and CDR2 FQGNSA. Here the CDR3 DNA reads TGTGCCACCCCGAAGGGGCGCGAAGCTTTCTTT. It yields the protein CATPKGREAFF. Looking up the rest from reference TRBV7-2 and TRBJ1-1 gives the full variable domain: GAGVSQSPSNKVTEKGKDVELRCDPISGHTALYWYRQSLGQGLEFLIYFQGNSAPDKSGLPSDRFSAERTGGSVSTLTIQRTQQEDSAVYLCATPKGREAFFGQGTRLTVV.

On this clonotype itself: This sequence may be a read error, since a much larger clone differs from it by one base. The V call is TRBV11-2, the J call TRBJ2-3; 7 nucleotides match TRBD2. CDR3 size: 16 residues. Germline values: CDR1 SGHAT, CDR2 FQNNGV. After removal of 5 bases from V and 1 base from J, the junction contained 9 bases not matched to a gene. CDR3 amino acids: CASSLSGELGTDTQYF. CDR3 DNA: TGTGCCAGCAGCCTGAGCGGGGAACTGGGCACAGATACGCAGTATTTT.

There are many counts of this clonotype. The chain combines TRBV5-1 with TRBJ2-3; no clear D. CDR1 and CDR2 from the germline V gene are SGHRS and YFSETQ. The CDR3 is 14 residues long. The V end lost 0 bases, the J end lost 4 bases, and 9 bases lay between the germline ends. Here the CDR3 DNA reads TGCGCCAGCAGCTTGGTTAGGAGCCCAGATACGCAGTATTTT. Translating gives CASSLVRSPDTQYF.

The V and J genes are TRBV9 and TRBJ2-6, with 9 nucleotides matching TRBD1. Germline V gene sequence: CDR1 SGDLS, CDR2 YYNGEE. With 6 bases clipped from V and 1 base from J, the junction kept 14 bases outside the gene matches. CDR3 length: 19 residues. This CDR3 reads CASTDHRDRVGSGANVLTF. In nucleotides, the CDR3 is TGTGCCAGCACCGACCACCGGGACAGGGTAGGGTCTGGGGCCAACGTCCTGACTTTC.

This clonotype occurred once. This chain uses TRBV28 with TRBJ1-4, with TRBD1 as a possible D gene (5 bases). CDR1 MDHEN and CDR2 SYDVKM come from the germline V gene. The V end lost 7 bases, the J end lost 6 bases, and 21 bases lay between the germline ends. This CDR3 region has 16 residues. The CDR3 coding sequence is TGTGCCAGCATATCGACAGTTTTGGGCGGGGATGAAAAACTGTTTTTT. Amino acid sequence: CASISTVLGGDEKLFF.

This clonotype appeared many times. The chain is built from TRBV24-1 and TRBJ1-2; D uncertain. The CDR3 has 14 residues. Trimming stripped 1 base from V and 2 bases from J, with 7 bases between. Germline V gene lookup returns CDR1 KGHDR and CDR2 SFDVKD. The CDR3 sequence is CATSDLARNYGYTF. The CDR3 bases are TGTGCCACCAGTGATTTAGCACGGAACTATGGCTACACCTTC.

This clonotype was observed many times. This chain joins TRBV13 and TRBJ2-7; TRBD2 agrees at 8 bases. CDR1 is PRHDT and CDR2 is FYEKMQ in the germline V gene (reference sequence). This CDR3 comprises 16 residues. After removal of 5 bases from V and 7 bases from J, the junction contained 16 bases not matched to a gene. The CDR3 nucleotides read TGTGCCAGCAGCCTCCTCCGTGGTAGCGGGGCTAGTGAGCAGTACTTC. This translates into CASSLLRGSGASEQYF.

This clonotype was recorded at least ten times. This sequence joins TRBV14 and TRBJ1-2; D may be TRBD1 (6 bases). V was cut by 4 bases and J by 4 bases, with 16 bases left in between. The germline CDR1 and CDR2 sequences are SGHDN and FVKESK. This CDR3 is 15 amino acids long. CDR3 sequence (DNA): TGTGCCAGCAGCCGAAATCCTACAGGGCTCTATGGCTACACCTTC. Protein: CASSRNPTGLYGYTF.

This clonotype has a count of ten or more. The chain links TRBV29-1 to TRBJ1-4; unclear D gene. Germline V gene lookup returns CDR1 SQVTM and CDR2 ANQGSEA. Trimming pared 2 bases from V and 8 bases from J, leaving 6 bases between. This CDR3 comprises 11 residues. The chain's CDR3 is CSVESGEKLFF. The CDR3 DNA reads TGCAGCGTTGAATCGGGGGAAAAACTGTTTTTT.

This clonotype was recorded at least ten times. The rearrangement links TRBV6-1 to TRBJ1-1; D not resolved. Germline V gene sequence: CDR1 MNHNS, CDR2 SASEGT. The V end was cut by 4 bases, the J end by 9 bases, with 24 bases between. The CDR3 runs to 16 residues. This chain's CDR3 is CASSGKYSVPLWQAFF. The CDR3 nucleotides read TGTGCCAGCAGTGGGAAGTATAGCGTTCCCTTGTGGCAAGCTTTCTTT.

This clonotype was counted between two and nine times. The rearrangement joins TRBV4-1 to TRBJ2-5, with unresolved D. Trimming left V 1 base short and J 7 bases short, with 16 bases between. Germline CDR1 reads MGHRA; CDR2 reads YSYEKL. CDR3 size: 15 residues. Here the CDR3 reads CASSQARAEFVTQYF. DNA for the CDR3: TGCGCCAGCAGCCAAGCTAGGGCTGAATTTGTGACCCAGTACTTC.

Ten or more counts support this clonotype. This CDR3 is CSATGTETYEQYF. DNA for the CDR3: TGCAGTGCAACCGGGACAGAGACCTACGAGCAGTACTTC. The gene calls are TRBV20-1 and TRBJ2-7; TRBD1 matches at 7 bases. V lost 6 bases and J lost 2; bases outside the gene matches: 7. The CDR3 extends over 13 amino acids. Germline-derived CDR1 and CDR2 are DFQATT and SNEGSKA (reference sequence).

This clonotype was seen many times. The chain recombines TRBV6-5 with TRBJ1-3; D gene unclear. V dropped 0 bases and J dropped 0 bases, with 9 bases sitting between them. The CDR3 sequence is 16 residues long. Germline V lookup: CDR1 MNHEY, CDR2 SVGAGI. CDR3 protein: CASSYSSAASGNTIYF. CDR3 nucleotide sequence: TGTGCCAGCAGTTACTCGAGTGCAGCCTCTGGAAACACCATATATTTT.

This clonotype was picked up many times. The chain couples TRBV6-1 to TRBJ1-2; 7 bases agree with TRBD1. Germline CDR1 MNHNS, CDR2 SASEGT. The trim removed 7 bases at V and 4 bases at J, leaving 6 bases unmatched. CDR3 length: 13 amino acids. CDR3 amino acids: CASNRQGPYGYTF. The DNA of the CDR3 is TGTGCCAGCAATCGACAGGGTCCCTATGGCTACACCTTC.

Remarks on this clonotype: A much bigger clone sits one base away, suggesting this may be a read error. The chain recombines TRBV11-2 with TRBJ1-2; 7 bases agree with TRBD1. Germline V gene data show CDR1 as SGHAT and CDR2 as FQNNGV. CDR3 length: 15 residues. CDR3 nucleotide sequence: TGTGCCCGCAGCCTCCCCGCAGGGGGGTCTGGTGGCTACACCTTC. It codes for CARSLPAGGSGGYTF.

This clonotype has ten or more counts. CDR3 amino acids: CASSFRGGLANNEQFF. The CDR3 DNA is TGTGCCAGCAGTTTCCGGGGGGGGCTAGCTAACAATGAGCAGTTCTTC. The chain is built from TRBV12-3 or TRBV12-4 and TRBJ2-1, with 8 bases aligning to TRBD2. V trimming: 3 bases; J trimming: 5 bases; junction bases outside the gene matches: 9. This CDR3 contains 16 residues.